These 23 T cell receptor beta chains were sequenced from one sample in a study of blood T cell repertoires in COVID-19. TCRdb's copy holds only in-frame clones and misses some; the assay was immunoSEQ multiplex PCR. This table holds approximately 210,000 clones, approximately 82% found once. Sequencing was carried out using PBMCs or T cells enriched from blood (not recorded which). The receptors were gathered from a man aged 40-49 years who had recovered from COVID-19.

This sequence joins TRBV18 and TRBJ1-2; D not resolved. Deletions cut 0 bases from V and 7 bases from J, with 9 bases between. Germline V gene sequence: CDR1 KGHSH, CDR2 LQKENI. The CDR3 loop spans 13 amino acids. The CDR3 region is CASSPPGRSGYTF. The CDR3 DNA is TGTGCCAGCTCACCACCGGGGAGAAGTGGCTACACCTTC.

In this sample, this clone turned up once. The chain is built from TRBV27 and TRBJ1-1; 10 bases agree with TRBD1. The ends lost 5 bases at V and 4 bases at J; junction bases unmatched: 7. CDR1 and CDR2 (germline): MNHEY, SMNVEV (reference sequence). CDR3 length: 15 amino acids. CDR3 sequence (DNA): TGTGCCAGCAGTGCCCACCGGGACAGGGGCACTGAAGCTTTCTTT. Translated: CASSAHRDRGTEAFF.

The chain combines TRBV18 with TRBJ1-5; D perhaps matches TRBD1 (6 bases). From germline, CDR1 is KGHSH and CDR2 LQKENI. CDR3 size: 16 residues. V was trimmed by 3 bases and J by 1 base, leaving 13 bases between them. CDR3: CASSPVGQTSNQPQHF. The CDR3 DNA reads TGTGCCAGCTCACCCGTCGGACAGACAAGCAATCAGCCCCAGCATTTT.

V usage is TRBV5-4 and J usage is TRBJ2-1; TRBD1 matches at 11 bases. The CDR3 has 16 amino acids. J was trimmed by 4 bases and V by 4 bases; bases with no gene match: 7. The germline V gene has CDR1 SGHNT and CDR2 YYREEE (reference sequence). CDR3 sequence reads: CASSARTGGDYNEQFF. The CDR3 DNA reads TGTGCCAGCAGCGCCAGGACAGGGGGCGATTACAATGAGCAGTTCTTC. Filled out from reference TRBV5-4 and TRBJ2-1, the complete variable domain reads ETGVTQSPTHLIKTRGQQVTLRCSSQSGHNTVSWYQQALGQGPQFIFQYYREEENGRGNFPPRFSGLQFPNYSSELNVNALELDDSALYLCASSARTGGDYNEQFFGPGTRLTVL.

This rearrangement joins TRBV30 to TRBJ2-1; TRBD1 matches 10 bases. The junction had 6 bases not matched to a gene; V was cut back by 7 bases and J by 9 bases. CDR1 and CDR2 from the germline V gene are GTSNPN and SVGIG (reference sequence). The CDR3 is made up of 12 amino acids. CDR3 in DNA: TGTGCCTCGGGACAGGGGTCCGGTGAGCAGTTCTTC. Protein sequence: CASGQGSGEQFF.

CDR3 protein: CASSQDPSGTYEQYF. CDR3 nucleotide sequence: TGCGCCAGCAGCCAAGATCCTAGCGGAACCTACGAGCAGTACTTC. The chain is built from TRBV4-1 and TRBJ2-7, with 7 bases aligning to TRBD2. This CDR3 has 15 amino acids. J lost 2 bases, V lost 0 bases, and 4 bases had no gene match. Germline V gene data show CDR1 as MGHRA and CDR2 as YSYEKL.

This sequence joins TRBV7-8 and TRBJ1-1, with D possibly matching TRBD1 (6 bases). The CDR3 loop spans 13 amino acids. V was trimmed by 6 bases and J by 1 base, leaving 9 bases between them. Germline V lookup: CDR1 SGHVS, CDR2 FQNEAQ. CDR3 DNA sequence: TGTGCCAGCAGGTCACAGGGGAACACTGAAGCTTTCTTT. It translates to CASRSQGNTEAFF.

CDR3 residues: CATSRVPPGQSTNEKLFF. CDR3 nucleotides: TGTGCCACCAGCAGGGTCCCTCCAGGACAGTCGACTAATGAAAAACTGTTTTTT. The gene calls are TRBV15 and TRBJ1-4; the D gene is possibly TRBD1 (6 bases). The CDR3 spans 18 residues. V lost 3 bases and J lost 2, with 19 bases in between. Germline values: CDR1 LNHNV, CDR2 YYDKDF (reference sequence).

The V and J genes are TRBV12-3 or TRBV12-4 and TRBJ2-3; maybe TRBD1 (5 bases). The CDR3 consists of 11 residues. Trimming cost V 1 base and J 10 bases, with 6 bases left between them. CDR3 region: CASSLEGAQYF. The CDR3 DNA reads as TGTGCCAGCAGTTTAGAAGGGGCGCAGTATTTT.

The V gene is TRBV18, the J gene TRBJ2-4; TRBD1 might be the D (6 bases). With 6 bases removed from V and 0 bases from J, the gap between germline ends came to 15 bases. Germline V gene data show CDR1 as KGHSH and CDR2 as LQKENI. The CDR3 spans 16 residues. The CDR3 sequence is CASSHEGVLAKNIQYF. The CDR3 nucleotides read TGTGCCAGCTCCCACGAGGGGGTATTAGCCAAAAACATTCAGTACTTC.

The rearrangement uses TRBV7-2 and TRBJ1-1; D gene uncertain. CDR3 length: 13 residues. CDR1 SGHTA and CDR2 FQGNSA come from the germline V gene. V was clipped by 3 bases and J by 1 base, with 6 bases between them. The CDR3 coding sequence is TGTGCCAGCAGCTTGAGGAGGAACACTGAAGCTTTCTTT. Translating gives CASSLRRNTEAFF. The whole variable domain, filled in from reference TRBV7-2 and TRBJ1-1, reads GAGVSQSPSNKVTEKGKDVELRCDPISGHTALYWYRQSLGQGLEFLIYFQGNSAPDKSGLPSDRFSAERTGGSVSTLTIQRTQQEDSAVYLCASSLRRNTEAFFGQGTRLTVV.

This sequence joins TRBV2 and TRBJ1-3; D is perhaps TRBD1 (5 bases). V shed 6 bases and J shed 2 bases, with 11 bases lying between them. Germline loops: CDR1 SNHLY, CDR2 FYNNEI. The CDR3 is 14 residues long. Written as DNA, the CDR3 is TGTGCCAGCAGCGCCCAGGGTCCTGGAAACACCATATATTTT. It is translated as CASSAQGPGNTIYF.

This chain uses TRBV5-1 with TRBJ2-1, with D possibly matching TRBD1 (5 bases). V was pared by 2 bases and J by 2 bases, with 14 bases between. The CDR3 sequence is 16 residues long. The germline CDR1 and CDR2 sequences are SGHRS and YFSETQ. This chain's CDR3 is CASSFGAAGPYNEQFF. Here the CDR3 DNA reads TGCGCCAGCAGCTTTGGGGCCGCCGGGCCCTACAATGAGCAGTTCTTC.

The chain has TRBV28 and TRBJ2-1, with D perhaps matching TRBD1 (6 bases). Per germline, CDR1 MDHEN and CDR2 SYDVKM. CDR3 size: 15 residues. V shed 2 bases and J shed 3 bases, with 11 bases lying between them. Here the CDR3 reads CASSLRQALYNEQFF. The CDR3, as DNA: TGTGCCAGCAGTTTAAGACAGGCCCTCTACAATGAGCAGTTCTTC.

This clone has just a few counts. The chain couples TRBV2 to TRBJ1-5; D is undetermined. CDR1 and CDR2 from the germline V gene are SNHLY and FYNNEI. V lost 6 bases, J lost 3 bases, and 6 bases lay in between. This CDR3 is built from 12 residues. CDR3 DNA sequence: TGTGCCAGCAGGGCTGACAATCAGCCCCAGCATTTT. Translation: CASRADNQPQHF.

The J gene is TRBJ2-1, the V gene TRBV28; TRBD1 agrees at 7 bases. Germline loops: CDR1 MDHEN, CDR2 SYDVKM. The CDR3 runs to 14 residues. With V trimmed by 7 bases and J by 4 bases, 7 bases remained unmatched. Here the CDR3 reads CASTGGALYNEQFF. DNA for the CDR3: TGTGCCAGCACAGGGGGAGCCTTGTACAATGAGCAGTTCTTC.

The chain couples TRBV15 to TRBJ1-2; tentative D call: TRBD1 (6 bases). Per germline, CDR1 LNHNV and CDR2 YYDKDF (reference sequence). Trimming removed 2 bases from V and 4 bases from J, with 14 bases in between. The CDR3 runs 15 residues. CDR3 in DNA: TGTGCCACCAGCAGACCCCCCCCAGGGGTCTATGGCTACACCTTC. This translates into CATSRPPPGVYGYTF.

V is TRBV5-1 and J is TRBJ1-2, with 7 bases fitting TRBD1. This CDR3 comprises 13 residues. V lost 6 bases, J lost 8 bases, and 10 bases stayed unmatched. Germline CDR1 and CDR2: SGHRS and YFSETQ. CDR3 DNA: TGCGCCAGCACGCGGACAGGCAGTCCGGGCTACACCTTC. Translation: CASTRTGSPGYTF.

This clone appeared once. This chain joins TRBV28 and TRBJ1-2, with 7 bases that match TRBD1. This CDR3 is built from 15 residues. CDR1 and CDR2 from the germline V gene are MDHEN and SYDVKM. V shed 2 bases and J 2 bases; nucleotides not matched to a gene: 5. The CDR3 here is CASSLPQQGNYGYTF. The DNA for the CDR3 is TGTGCCAGCAGTTTACCTCAACAGGGGAACTATGGCTACACCTTC.

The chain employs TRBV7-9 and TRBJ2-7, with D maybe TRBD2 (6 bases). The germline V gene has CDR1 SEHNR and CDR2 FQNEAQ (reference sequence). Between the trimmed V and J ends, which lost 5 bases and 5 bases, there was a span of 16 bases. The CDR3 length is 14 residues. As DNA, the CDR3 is TGTGCCAGCAGCCGACTAGAGCGTTCCGACGAGCAGTACTTC. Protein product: CASSRLERSDEQYF. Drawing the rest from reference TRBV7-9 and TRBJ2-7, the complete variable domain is DTGVSQNPRHKITKRGQNVTFRCDPISEHNRLYWYRQTLGQGPEFLTYFQNEAQLEKSRLLSDRFSAERPKGSFSTLEIQRTEQGDSAMYLCASSRLERSDEQYFGPGTRLTVT.

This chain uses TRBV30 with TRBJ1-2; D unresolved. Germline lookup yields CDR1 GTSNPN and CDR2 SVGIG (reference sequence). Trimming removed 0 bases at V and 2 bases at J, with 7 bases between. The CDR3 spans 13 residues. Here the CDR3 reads CAWSVGRNYGYTF. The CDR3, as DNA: TGTGCCTGGAGTGTTGGGCGAAACTATGGCTACACCTTC.

CDR3 DNA sequence: TGTGCCAGCAGCTTAGTCGGGACTAGCCTTACCTACGAGCAGTACTTC. Amino acids: CASSLVGTSLTYEQYF. The chain has TRBV7-2 and TRBJ2-7; TRBD2 matches at 9 bases. The CDR3 loop spans 16 amino acids. V trimming: 1 base; J trimming: 2 bases; junction bases outside the gene matches: 6. Looked up from germline, CDR1 is SGHTA and CDR2 is FQGNSA.

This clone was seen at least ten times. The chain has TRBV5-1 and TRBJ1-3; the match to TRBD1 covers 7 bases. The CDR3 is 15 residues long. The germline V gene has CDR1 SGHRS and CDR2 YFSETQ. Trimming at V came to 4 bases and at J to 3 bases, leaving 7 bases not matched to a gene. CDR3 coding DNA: TGCGCCAGCAGCCCGACAGGGAAGAATGGAAACACCATATATTTT. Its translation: CASSPTGKNGNTIYF.